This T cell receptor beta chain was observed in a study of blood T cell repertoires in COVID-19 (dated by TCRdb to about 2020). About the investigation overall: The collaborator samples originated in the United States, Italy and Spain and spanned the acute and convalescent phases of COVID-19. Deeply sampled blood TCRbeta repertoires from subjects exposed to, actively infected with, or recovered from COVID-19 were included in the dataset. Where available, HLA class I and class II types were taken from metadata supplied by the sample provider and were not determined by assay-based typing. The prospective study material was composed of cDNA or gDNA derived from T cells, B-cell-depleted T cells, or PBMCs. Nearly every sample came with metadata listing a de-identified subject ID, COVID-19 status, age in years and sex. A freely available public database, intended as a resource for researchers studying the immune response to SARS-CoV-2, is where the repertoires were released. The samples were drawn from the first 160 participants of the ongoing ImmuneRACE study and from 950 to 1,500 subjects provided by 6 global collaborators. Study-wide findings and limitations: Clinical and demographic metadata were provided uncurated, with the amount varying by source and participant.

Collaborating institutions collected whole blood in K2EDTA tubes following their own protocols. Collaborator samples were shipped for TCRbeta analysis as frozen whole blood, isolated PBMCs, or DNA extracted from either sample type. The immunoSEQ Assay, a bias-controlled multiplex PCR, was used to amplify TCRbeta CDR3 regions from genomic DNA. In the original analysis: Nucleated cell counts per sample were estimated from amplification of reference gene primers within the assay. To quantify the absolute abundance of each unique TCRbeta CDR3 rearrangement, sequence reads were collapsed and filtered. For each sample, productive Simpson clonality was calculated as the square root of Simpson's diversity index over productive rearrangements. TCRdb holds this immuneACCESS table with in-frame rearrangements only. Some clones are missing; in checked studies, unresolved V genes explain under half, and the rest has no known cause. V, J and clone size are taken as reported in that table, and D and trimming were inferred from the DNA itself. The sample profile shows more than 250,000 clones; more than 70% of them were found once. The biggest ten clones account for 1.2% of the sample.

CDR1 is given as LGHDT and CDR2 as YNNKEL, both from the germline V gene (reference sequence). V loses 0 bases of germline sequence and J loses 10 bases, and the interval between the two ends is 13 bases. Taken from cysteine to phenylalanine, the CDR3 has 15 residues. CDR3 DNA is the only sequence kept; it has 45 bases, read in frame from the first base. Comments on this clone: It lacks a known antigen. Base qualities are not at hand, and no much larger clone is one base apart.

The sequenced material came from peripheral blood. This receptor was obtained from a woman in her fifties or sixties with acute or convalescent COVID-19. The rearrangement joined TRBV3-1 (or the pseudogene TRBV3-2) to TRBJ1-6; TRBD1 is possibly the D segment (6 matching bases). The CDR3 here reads CASSQDRGSWSPLHF. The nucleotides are TGTGCCAGCAGCCAAGATAGGGGGTCATGGTCACCCCTCCACTTT.